Sequencing of this T cell receptor (beta chain) was carried out in a study of early T cells in non-severe SARS-CoV-2 infection. Study summary: The sequenced material was bulk RNA from unsorted whole blood, and its chains were unpaired. Study-wide findings and caveats: Private and CD4 specificities were missed by VDJdb matching, skewed to anti-spike CD8.

This clonotype was picked up a small number of times. Its antigen remains unidentified. This CDR3 region has 13 residues. Germline V CDR1 and CDR2: MNHEY, SVGEGT. The V gene lost 6 bases and the J gene lost 4 bases, with 10 bases spanning the gap. Unique molecular identifiers tagged individual cDNA molecules. Using its own MiXCR run on the 5' RACE reads, TCRdb lists one record per CDR3 protein. Of tens of thousands of distinct CDR3 sequences listed, approximately 11% are singletons. This TCR derives from an adult who was a healthcare worker with PCR-confirmed SARS-CoV-2 infection or an uninfected control (not recorded which). The V gene is TRBV6-2 or TRBV6-3, the J gene TRBJ1-5; D unclear. Sequencing was done on a sample of whole blood. This chain's CDR3 is CASSGRNNQPQHF. CDR3 DNA sequence: TGTGCCAGCAGCGGACGGAATAATCAGCCCCAGCATTTT.